These 11 T cell receptor beta chains share one sample of origin, sequenced in a study of cytomegalovirus exposure and HLA in healthy donors. 13 Jbeta primers and 60 Vbeta primers were used for the PCR. TCRdb keeps only in-frame clones here, not all; method: immunoSEQ multiplex PCR. The data hold under 250,000 clones, with 70% to 80% observed a single time. Sequencing was carried out using PBMCs. The receptors shown here come from a woman between 25 and 40 years old in good health and CMV-seropositive.

This clone was recorded only once. This sequence joins TRBV30 and TRBJ1-2; 10 bases align to TRBD1. J was trimmed by 4 bases and V by 3 bases; bases with no gene match: 5. The germline CDR1 and CDR2 sequences are GTSNPN and SVGIG (reference sequence). The CDR3 extends over 14 amino acids. CDR3 nucleotide sequence: TGTGCCTGGAGACGGGACAGGGGACCCTATGGCTACACCTTC. It encodes CAWRRDRGPYGYTF.

The V call is TRBV5-6, the J call TRBJ1-1; D not certain. Germline values: CDR1 SGHDT, CDR2 YYEEEE. The CDR3 covers 15 residues. Deletions cut 4 bases from V and 3 bases from J, with 16 bases between. CDR3 coding DNA: TGTGCCAGCAGCCAGGTAGAGGGTAGGTACACTGAAGCTTTCTTT. Residues: CASSQVEGRYTEAFF.

V gene TRBV19 combines with J gene TRBJ1-3, with a tentative D call TRBD1 (5 bases). Germline assignment: CDR1 LNHDA and CDR2 SQIVND (reference sequence). V was cut by 8 bases and J by 0 bases, with 11 bases left in between. The CDR3 totals 14 residues. This CDR3 is CASVGHLSGNTIYF. CDR3 nucleotide sequence: TGTGCCAGTGTTGGACACCTCTCTGGAAACACCATATATTTT. Using reference TRBV19 and TRBJ1-3 for the parts outside the CDR3, the full variable domain is DGGITQSPKYLFRKEGQNVTLSCEQNLNHDAMYWYRQDPGQGLRLIYYSQIVNDFQKGDIAEGYSVSREKKESFPLTVTSAQKNPTAFYLCASVGHLSGNTIYFGEGSWLTVV.

The rearrangement joins TRBV19 to TRBJ1-6; D unresolved. V lost 7 bases and J 0 bases, leaving 10 bases between the germline ends. CDR1 is LNHDA and CDR2 is SQIVND in the germline V gene (reference sequence). This CDR3 spans 15 amino acids. Here the CDR3 reads CASTMVSSYNSPLHF. CDR3 in DNA: TGTGCCAGTACTATGGTGAGCTCCTATAATTCACCCCTCCACTTT.

The CDR3 DNA is TGTGCCAGCAGCAACCTCGGACAGGGGTATTGGGAGCAGTACTTC. Its translation: CASSNLGQGYWEQYF. V gene TRBV13 combines with J gene TRBJ2-7; 9 bases agree with TRBD1. This CDR3 is 15 amino acids long. Germline V lookup: CDR1 PRHDT, CDR2 FYEKMQ (reference sequence). Trimming took 5 bases from V and 7 from J; bases not matched to a gene: 12.

This clone was detected a few times. The V and J genes are TRBV6-1 and TRBJ2-7; D not certain. Germline loops: CDR1 MNHNS, CDR2 SASEGT. Trimming removed 3 bases at V and 0 bases at J, with 21 bases between. The CDR3 length is 18 residues. The CDR3 DNA follows: TGTGCCAGCAGTGACGCAGAAATCCTCCGAGGAGACTCCTACGAGCAGTACTTC. Protein product: CASSDAEILRGDSYEQYF.

V usage is TRBV5-1 and J usage is TRBJ1-3; D possibly corresponds to TRBD1 (5 bases). With 4 bases removed from V and 1 base from J, the gap between germline ends came to 12 bases. The germline CDR1 and CDR2 sequences are SGHRS and YFSETQ. The CDR3 spans 15 residues. The CDR3 loop reads CASSATGTSGNTIYF. The CDR3, as DNA: TGCGCCAGCAGCGCCACCGGGACTTCTGGAAACACCATATATTTT. Drawing the rest from reference TRBV5-1 and TRBJ1-3, the complete variable domain is KAGVTQTPRYLIKTRGQQVTLSCSPISGHRSVSWYQQTPGQGLQFLFEYFSETQRNKGNFPGRFSGRQFSNSRSEMNVSTLELGDSALYLCASSATGTSGNTIYFGEGSWLTVV.

This clone was detected only once. The CDR3 region is CASSVAWGDTDTQYF. For the CDR3, the DNA is TGTGCCAGCAGCGTAGCTTGGGGGGACACAGATACGCAGTATTTT. V is TRBV9 and J is TRBJ2-3, with a weak D call TRBD2 (6 bases). This CDR3 contains 15 residues. Between the trimmed V and J ends, which lost 0 bases and 2 bases, there was a span of 10 bases. CDR1 and CDR2 (germline): SGDLS, YYNGEE. Full variable domain (missing parts from reference TRBV9 and TRBJ2-3): DSGVTQTPKHLITATGQRVTLRCSPRSGDLSVYWYQQSLDQGLQFLIQYYNGEERAKGNILERFSAQQFPDLHSELNLSSLELGDSALYFCASSVAWGDTDTQYFGPGTRLTVL.

The V gene is TRBV14, the J gene TRBJ1-2, with 7 bases matching TRBD1. The CDR3 runs to 14 residues. The ends lost 2 bases at V and 2 bases at J; junction bases unmatched: 2. Germline V gene data show CDR1 as SGHDN and CDR2 as FVKESK. CDR3 nucleotides: TGTGCCAGCAGCCAACAGACAGGGAACTATGGCTACACCTTC. Translated, it gives CASSQQTGNYGYTF.

This chain joins TRBV2 and TRBJ2-1; 7 bases map to TRBD2. In germline, CDR1 is SNHLY, CDR2 FYNNEI. Losses at the gene ends were 11 bases for V and 0 bases for J; bases not matched to a gene: 13. The CDR3 has 16 residues. The CDR3 loop reads CASLANSPRSYNEQFF. The CDR3 DNA follows: TGTGCCTCACTAGCGAACTCCCCCCGCTCCTACAATGAGCAGTTCTTC.

The chain links TRBV5-1 to TRBJ2-1, with D possibly matching TRBD2 (6 bases). This CDR3 spans 14 amino acids. Trimming took 0 bases from V and 7 from J, leaving 11 bases between them. Germline lookup yields CDR1 SGHRS and CDR2 YFSETQ. For the CDR3, the DNA is TGCGCCAGCAGCTTGGATACGCGGGAAAATGAGCAGTTCTTC. Its translation: CASSLDTRENEQFF.